The present TCR beta chain was sequenced within a study of T-cell reconstitution after alpha-beta-depleted transplantation in children. Library preparation (for TCRbeta) was performed with unique molecular identifiers. Each CDR3 protein gets one entry after TCRdb re-called the PCR reads with MiXCR. The sample holds hundreds of thousands of distinct CDR3 sequences, roughly 13% seen once. This clonotype was recorded many times. Trimming left V 0 bases short and J 3 bases short, with 12 bases between. The CDR3 contains 15 residues. Germline V CDR1 and CDR2: MNHEY, SVGEGT. This sequence was found in a male patient aged 5 to 17 who had a stem cell transplant for acute myeloid leukemia, so the T cells may come from the graft donor. The starting material was PBMCs, mostly from graft donor cells, obtained 360 days after TCRalphabeta/CD19-depleted stem cell transplant. This chain joins TRBV6-2 or TRBV6-3 and TRBJ2-7; tentative D call: TRBD2 (5 bases). The chain's CDR3 is CASSYSYGNGYEQYF. The DNA for the CDR3 is TGTGCCAGCAGTTACTCATACGGGAATGGCTACGAGCAGTACTTC.